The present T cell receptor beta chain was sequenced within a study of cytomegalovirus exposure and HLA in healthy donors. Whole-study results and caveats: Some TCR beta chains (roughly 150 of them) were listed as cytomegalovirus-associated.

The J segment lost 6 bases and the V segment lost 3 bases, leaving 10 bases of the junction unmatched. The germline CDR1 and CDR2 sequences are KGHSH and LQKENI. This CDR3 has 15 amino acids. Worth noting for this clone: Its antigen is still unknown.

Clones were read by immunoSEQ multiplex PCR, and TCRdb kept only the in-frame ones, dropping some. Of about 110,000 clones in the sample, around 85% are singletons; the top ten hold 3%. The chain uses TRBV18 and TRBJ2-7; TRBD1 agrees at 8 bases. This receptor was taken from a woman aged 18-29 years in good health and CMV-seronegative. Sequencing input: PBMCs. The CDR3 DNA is TGTGCCAGCTCACCGCGGACAGGGAATAACCGCGAGCAGTACTTC. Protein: CASSPRTGNNREQYF.